The 7 T cell receptor beta chains in this list originate from one sample, sequenced in a study of T cells in Graves' hyperthyroidism and ophthalmopathy. What was amplified from RNA transcripts were TCR beta CDR3 regions. A first-round RT-PCR of the TCR CDR3 used the HTBI primer set. TCRdb independently ran MiXCR on the multiplex PCR reads; one entry per CDR3 protein. The sample has fewer than 500,000 distinct CDR3 sequences; roughly 14% are singletons. The sample comprised blood. The receptors derive from a woman aged 30 to 39 with Graves' ophthalmopathy.

This clonotype appeared many times. The chain carries TRBV6-1 and TRBJ2-3, with D perhaps TRBD1 or TRBD2 (6 bases each). Deletions cut 3 bases from V and 4 bases from J, with 17 bases between. CDR3 size: 16 residues. Germline V CDR1 and CDR2: MNHNS, SASEGT. The CDR3 region is CASSEEEGGLADTQYF. CDR3 DNA: TGTGCCAGCAGTGAGGAAGAGGGGGGCCTGGCAGATACGCAGTATTTT.

This clonotype was seen at least ten times. The chain has TRBV6-1 and TRBJ2-7, with a possible D match to TRBD2 (6 bases). Germline V CDR1 and CDR2: MNHNS, SASEGT. This CDR3 spans 14 amino acids. V lost 5 bases and J lost 1, with 12 bases in between. The chain's CDR3 is CASSYQGGSYEQYF. CDR3 coding DNA: TGTGCCAGCAGTTACCAGGGAGGATCCTACGAGCAGTACTTC.

The V and J genes are TRBV7-3 and TRBJ2-2; 7 bases are shared with TRBD1. The CDR3 is 18 amino acids. V dropped 5 bases and J dropped 3; count of bases not matched to a gene: 15. Germline values: CDR1 SGHTA, CDR2 FQGTGA. Here the CDR3 reads CASSGADRDPPDTGELFF. Here the CDR3 DNA reads TGTGCCAGCAGCGGAGCTGACAGGGACCCCCCGGACACCGGGGAGCTGTTTTTT.

J is TRBJ2-2 and V is TRBV6-1; either TRBD1 or TRBD2 may fit D (5 bases each). The V end lost 4 bases, the J end lost 4 bases, and 10 bases lay between the germline ends. In germline, CDR1 is MNHNS, CDR2 SASEGT. The length of the CDR3 is 14 residues. CDR3: CASSAGDPTGELFF. CDR3 DNA: TGTGCCAGCAGTGCCGGGGACCCCACCGGGGAGCTGTTTTTT.

This clonotype was observed many times. The chain recombines TRBV2 with TRBJ2-5, with 8 bases fitting TRBD2. The CDR3 runs to 13 residues. Looked up from germline, CDR1 is SNHLY and CDR2 is FYNNEI. The V gene end was trimmed by 8 bases and the J gene end by 5 bases; junction bases not matched to a gene: 7. CDR3 nucleotide sequence: TGTGCCAGCTCCCGGGGGGGCAGCGAGACCCAGTACTTC. Translation: CASSRGGSETQYF.

This clonotype was counted a few times. The J gene is TRBJ2-7, the V gene TRBV7-8; D perhaps matches TRBD1 (5 bases). The CDR3 consists of 17 residues. The ends were cut back, 5 bases at V and 2 bases at J, with 22 bases in the middle. The germline V gene encodes CDR1 SGHVS and CDR2 FQNEAQ. CDR3: CASSRSSIGQDTYEQYF. The DNA for the CDR3 is TGTGCCAGCAGCCGTTCTAGTATAGGACAAGACACCTACGAGCAGTACTTC.

In its sample, this clonotype was seen many times. This chain links TRBV20-1 with TRBJ1-5; D not certain. The CDR3 spans 12 residues. Trimming stripped 3 bases from V and 4 bases from J, with 7 bases between. Looked up from germline, CDR1 is DFQATT and CDR2 is SNEGSKA (reference sequence). This CDR3 is CSARTGNQPQHF. CDR3 nucleotide sequence: TGCAGTGCTAGGACTGGGAATCAGCCCCAGCATTTT.